This entry features one T cell receptor (beta chain) sequence. It has no known antigen specificity. There are no base qualities to consult, and no much larger clone falls within one base. This sample was included in a study of T cell repertoires in cytomegalovirus infection (dated by TCRdb to 2018 to 2020). Context from the whole study: Donor HLA type was relevant to the analysis, because carriage of CMV infection together with the matching HLA type was indicated by public TCR beta signatures.

Broader findings and caveats from the paper: Cumulative frequency of public TCR beta family members discriminated carriers of CMV infection plus the relevant HLA type in this cohort and an independent roughly 330-donor cohort. The ex vivo response was dominated by HLA-C-restricted CMV-specific TCR beta clonotypes, and the single most frequent clonotype in two of eight donors was supplied by these HLA-C-restricted clonotypes.

CDR1 SGHDT and CDR2 YYEEEE were looked up in the germline V gene. From the cysteine up to the phenylalanine, the CDR3 has a length of 14 residues. Only CDR3 DNA remains: 42 bases, in frame from the first base. Trimming at the junction amounts to 5 bases on V and 5 bases on J, and the germline ends lie 13 bases apart. Sequencing used an Illumina HiSeq 1500. Using fastp trimming at Q25 and MiXCR clonotype assembly, TCRdb reanalyzed the public sequencing data and kept in-frame beta chains. Rows matching on CDR3 protein sequence are summarized as one entry with the most common DNA and genes. Within this sample are around 450,000 distinct CDR3 sequences, with around 32% of them counted one time only. Around 15% of the sample rests with the top ten.

The V gene is TRBV5-6 and the J gene is TRBJ2-2, and perhaps TRBD1 as D gene, on 6 matching bases. Sequenced: PBMCs. The receptor comes from a human donor in good health (CMV status not recorded). Some clones in this sample may be carry-over from other donors' samples. Read as DNA, the sequence is TGTGCCAGCAGGGTGACAGGACTTACCGGGGAGCTGTTTTTT. It is translated as CASRVTGLTGELFF. When the CDR3 is completed using the reference TRBV5-6 and TRBJ2-2 genes on either side, the full variable domain is DAGVTQSPTHLIKTRGQQVTLRCSPKSGHDTVSWYQQALGQGPQFIFQYYEEEERQRGNFPDRFSGHQFPNYSSELNVNALLLGDSALYLCASRVTGLTGELFFGEGSRLTVL.